What follows are 18 T cell receptor beta chains derived from one specimen sequenced in a study of T-cell memory formation after mild COVID-19. In TCRdb, the 5' RACE reads were re-called with MiXCR into one record per CDR3 protein. The sample shows under 600,000 distinct CDR3 sequences, about a fifth of them seen only once. Material for sequencing was PBMCs or a T cell subset sorted from them (not recorded which). The receptors originated from an adult woman who had mild COVID-19 (a few samples of this study predate the infection). Cell type and time point are not known.

In its sample, this clonotype was seen a few times. The chain combines TRBV7-9 with TRBJ1-1; no reliable D call. Trimming shortened V by 3 bases and J by 8 bases, and 7 bases separated the two germline ends. The CDR3 spans 11 residues. From germline, CDR1 is SEHNR and CDR2 FQNEAQ (reference sequence). CDR3 loop: CASSLEPEAFF. The CDR3 coding sequence is TGTGCCAGCAGCTTGGAACCCGAAGCTTTCTTT.

V is TRBV24-1 and J is TRBJ2-5, with TRBD1 identical over 7 bases. With 10 bases clipped from V and 5 bases from J, the junction kept 3 bases outside the gene matches. Germline V CDR1 and CDR2: KGHDR, SFDVKD. The CDR3 loop spans 11 amino acids. The DNA of the CDR3 is TGTGCCACTCAGGGGGACGAGACCCAGTACTTC. Amino acids: CATQGDETQYF.

This chain joins TRBV20-1 and TRBJ2-7; a weak D match, TRBD1 (6 bases). The CDR3 runs 14 residues. V was pared by 0 bases and J by 0 bases, with 9 bases between. Germline V gene lookup returns CDR1 DFQATT and CDR2 SNEGSKA (reference sequence). CDR3 sequence: CSARDTGHSYEQYF. The CDR3, as DNA: TGCAGTGCTAGAGATACGGGACACTCCTACGAGCAGTACTTC.

This clonotype was found a few times. The chain uses TRBV5-4 and TRBJ2-1, with TRBD2 matching 8 bases. CDR1 is SGHNT and CDR2 is YYREEE in the germline V gene (reference sequence). CDR3 size: 15 residues. Trimming cost V 4 bases and J 3 bases; bases outside gene matches: 6. This CDR3 is CASSPIAGHYNEQFF. Here the CDR3 DNA reads TGTGCCAGCAGCCCTATAGCGGGACACTACAATGAGCAGTTCTTC. Complete variable domain (other parts from reference TRBV5-4 and TRBJ2-1): ETGVTQSPTHLIKTRGQQVTLRCSSQSGHNTVSWYQQALGQGPQFIFQYYREEENGRGNFPPRFSGLQFPNYSSELNVNALELDDSALYLCASSPIAGHYNEQFFGPGTRLTVL.

There are a few counts of this clonotype. The chain has TRBV5-1 and TRBJ1-4; 7 nucleotides line up with TRBD1. This CDR3 has 14 amino acids. The junction had 5 bases not matched to a gene; V was cut back by 6 bases and J by 3 bases. Per the germline V gene, CDR1 is SGHRS and CDR2 is YFSETQ. The CDR3 DNA sequence: TGCGCCAGCACCCCACAGGGGCCTAATGAAAAACTGTTTTTT. Translation: CASTPQGPNEKLFF.

The chain couples TRBV6-5 to TRBJ2-5; TRBD1 agrees at 7 bases. Germline V gene data show CDR1 as MNHEY and CDR2 as SVGAGI. The length of the CDR3 is 14 residues. V gave up 2 bases and J gave up 5 bases; unmatched junction bases: 5. This chain's CDR3 is CASSYEGAGETQYF. CDR3 coding DNA: TGTGCCAGCAGTTACGAGGGGGCAGGGGAGACCCAGTACTTC.

V and J are TRBV18 and TRBJ2-2; 9 bases line up with TRBD2. Per germline, CDR1 KGHSH and CDR2 LQKENI. V lost 3 bases to trimming and J lost 7 bases; unmatched junction nucleotides: 12. The CDR3 loop spans 17 amino acids. CDR3 amino acids: CASSPMEIAGVGGELFF. CDR3 sequence (DNA): TGTGCCAGCTCACCGATGGAGATAGCGGGAGTCGGCGGGGAGCTGTTTTTT.

A few counts support this clonotype. CDR3 DNA sequence: TGTGCCAGCAGCTCAAGGGGCAACTACAATGAGCAGTTCTTC. Amino acid sequence: CASSSRGNYNEQFF. V gene TRBV11-2 combines with J gene TRBJ2-1; a possible D gene is TRBD1 (5 bases). The CDR3 consists of 14 residues. Trimming took 4 bases from V and 3 from J, leaving 10 bases between them. The germline gives CDR1 SGHAT, CDR2 FQNNGV.

This chain links TRBV30 with TRBJ1-1; D is unresolved. Germline V CDR1 and CDR2: GTSNPN, SVGIG (reference sequence). This CDR3 region has 11 residues. Trimming removed 5 bases from V and 6 bases from J, with 10 bases in between. CDR3: CAWDGGAEAFF. The CDR3 coding sequence is TGTGCCTGGGACGGTGGGGCTGAAGCTTTCTTT.

The V call is TRBV4-2, the J call TRBJ2-4; 7 nucleotides line up with TRBD2. V shed 3 bases and J 0 bases; nucleotides not matched to a gene: 8. Looked up from germline, CDR1 is LGHNA and CDR2 is YNFKEQ. The CDR3 is made up of 17 amino acids. The CDR3 sequence: CASSQGPSGPAKNIQYF. For the CDR3, the DNA is TGTGCCAGCAGCCAGGGACCTAGCGGCCCAGCCAAAAACATTCAGTACTTC.

A few counts support this clonotype. V and J are TRBV4-1 and TRBJ2-7; 7 positions agree with TRBD1. Germline V gives CDR1 MGHRA, CDR2 YSYEKL. The CDR3 runs 18 residues. With V trimmed by 2 bases and J by 2 bases, 15 bases remained unmatched. The CDR3 sequence is CASSQNPLPGTATYEQYF. The CDR3 DNA follows: TGCGCCAGCAGCCAAAACCCTCTCCCCGGGACAGCGACCTACGAGCAGTACTTC.

This clonotype was seen a few times. The chain joins TRBV24-1 to TRBJ2-2; unclear D gene. The CDR3 loop spans 14 amino acids. V shed 4 bases and J shed 6 bases, with 11 bases lying between them. Germline V CDR1 and CDR2: KGHDR, SFDVKD. The DNA for the CDR3 is TGTGCCACCAGTGAATTGGACCGCCCCGGGGAGCTGTTTTTT. This translates into CATSELDRPGELFF.

This chain links TRBV5-4 with TRBJ1-4; 8 positions match TRBD1. J gave up 8 bases and V 4 bases, and 7 bases lay outside the gene matches. CDR1 is SGHNT and CDR2 is YYREEE in the germline V gene (reference sequence). CDR3 size: 14 residues. The CDR3 DNA reads TGTGCCAGCAGCGCCGACAGGGGTAGAGAAAAACTGTTTTTT. This translates into CASSADRGREKLFF.

In its sample, this clonotype was seen a few times. The chain joins TRBV5-1 to TRBJ1-1, with TRBD1 as a possible D gene (5 bases). With 0 bases removed from V and 4 bases from J, the gap between germline ends came to 13 bases. The CDR3 is 15 residues long. The germline V gene encodes CDR1 SGHRS and CDR2 YFSETQ. The CDR3 coding sequence is TGCGCCAGCAGCTTGGAAGGGGAGTTGGTCACTGAAGCTTTCTTT. As protein: CASSLEGELVTEAFF.

This clonotype has just a few counts. The CDR3 reads CASSYGAGLLAGELFF. CDR3 nucleotide sequence: TGTGCCAGCAGTTACGGAGCAGGGCTTCTGGCCGGGGAGCTGTTTTTT. This chain connects TRBV6-2 or TRBV6-3 to TRBJ2-2; tentatively, D is TRBD1 (5 bases). The germline gives CDR1 MNHEY, CDR2 SVGEGT. CDR3 length: 16 amino acids. The germline V and J ends were trimmed by 2 bases and 6 bases, with 16 bases remaining between them.

This clonotype has a handful of counts. V and J are TRBV7-9 and TRBJ2-3; possibly TRBD2 for D (5 bases). The CDR3 runs to 20 residues. Germline V CDR1 and CDR2: SEHNR, FQNEAQ (reference sequence). V was trimmed by 2 bases and J by 1 base, leaving 25 bases between them. The CDR3 protein is CASSLFLVRAAEWGTDTQYF. CDR3 DNA: TGTGCCAGCAGCTTATTTCTCGTGCGGGCCGCCGAATGGGGCACAGATACGCAGTATTTT.

The chain recombines TRBV6-5 with TRBJ1-1; TRBD1 matches at 7 bases. The length of the CDR3 is 14 residues. Germline CDR1 reads MNHEY; CDR2 reads SVGAGI. After removal of 5 bases from V and 5 bases from J, the junction contained 8 bases not matched to a gene. Here the CDR3 DNA reads TGTGCCAGCAGTCCAGGGGGGATTAGTACTGAAGCTTTCTTT. Its protein product is CASSPGGISTEAFF.

This clonotype was counted a few times. The genes are TRBV5-1 and TRBJ1-3; D perhaps matches TRBD1 (5 bases). The length of the CDR3 is 14 residues. The V end lost 4 bases, the J end lost 0 bases, and 8 bases lay between the germline ends. From germline, CDR1 is SGHRS and CDR2 YFSETQ. The CDR3 sequence: CASSGGSSGNTIYF. In nucleotides, the CDR3 is TGCGCCAGCAGCGGGGGAAGCTCTGGAAACACCATATATTTT.